These 15 T cell receptor beta chains originate from one sample sequenced in a study of blood T cell repertoires in COVID-19. Clones were read by immunoSEQ multiplex PCR, and TCRdb kept only the in-frame ones, dropping some. The sample contains about 200,000 clones, roughly 88% of which appear only once. Sample: peripheral blood. The source is a man aged 50 to 60 with COVID-19, enrolled during active disease.

CDR3 region: CASNGELVDEQYF. CDR3 bases: TGTGCCAGCAACGGGGAGCTGGTCGACGAGCAGTACTTC. The chain is built from TRBV2 and TRBJ2-7, with D perhaps matching TRBD2 (5 bases). Germline loops: CDR1 SNHLY, CDR2 FYNNEI. This CDR3 is 13 amino acids long. The V and J ends lost 7 bases and 5 bases respectively, with 15 bases between them.

The V and J genes are TRBV7-2 and TRBJ2-3, with D maybe TRBD2 (6 bases). Germline values: CDR1 SGHTA, CDR2 FQGNSA. The CDR3 spans 15 residues. Trimming cost V 5 bases and J 0 bases, with 12 bases left between them. CDR3 DNA: TGTGCCAGCAGCCTTTCGGGGACTAGCACAGATACGCAGTATTTT. Amino acids: CASSLSGTSTDTQYF.

The rearrangement uses TRBV4-1 and TRBJ2-2; tentatively, D is TRBD2 (7 bases). Germline CDR1 reads MGHRA; CDR2 reads YSYEKL. CDR3 length equals 15 residues. The V end lost 4 bases, the J end lost 6 bases, and 15 bases lay between the germline ends. The CDR3 DNA is TGCGCCAGCAGCCCCTGGGGGGGCCTTCCCGGGGAGCTGTTTTTT. Its protein is CASSPWGGLPGELFF.

This clone appeared a few times. V gene TRBV7-9 combines with J gene TRBJ1-3; unclear D gene. The CDR3 has 16 residues. Trimming stripped 1 base from V and 0 bases from J, with 10 bases between. The V gene's germline CDR1 is SEHNR and CDR2 FQNEAQ (reference sequence). In DNA, the CDR3 is TGTGCCAGCAGCTTAGTGGCCTGGAGCTCTGGAAACACCATATATTTT. Translating it yields CASSLVAWSSGNTIYF. Variable domain in full (rest from reference TRBV7-9 and TRBJ1-3): DTGVSQNPRHKITKRGQNVTFRCDPISEHNRLYWYRQTLGQGPEFLTYFQNEAQLEKSRLLSDRFSAERPKGSFSTLEIQRTEQGDSAMYLCASSLVAWSSGNTIYFGEGSWLTVV.

The V call is TRBV18, the J call TRBJ2-2, with TRBD1 matching over 7 bases. Germline lookup yields CDR1 KGHSH and CDR2 LQKENI. The J segment lost 7 bases and the V segment lost 5 bases, leaving 7 bases of the junction unmatched. The CDR3 runs 14 residues. The CDR3 sequence: CASSTGEISGELFF. For the CDR3, the DNA is TGTGCCAGCTCAACAGGGGAAATCAGCGGGGAGCTGTTTTTT.

This rearrangement joins TRBV5-1 to TRBJ1-4; 7 positions agree with TRBD1. The germline V gene encodes CDR1 SGHRS and CDR2 YFSETQ. V shed 5 bases and J 6 bases; nucleotides not matched to a gene: 4. The CDR3 spans 13 residues. As DNA, the CDR3 is TGCGCCAGCAGGATCGGGACAGATGAAAAACTGTTTTTT. It translates to CASRIGTDEKLFF.

The chain combines TRBV3-1 (or the pseudogene TRBV3-2) with TRBJ1-4; D perhaps matches TRBD1 (5 bases). Trimming took off 1 base at V and 9 bases at J, with 12 bases between the two ends. Germline loops: CDR1 LGHDT, CDR2 YNNKEL (reference sequence). This CDR3 is 14 amino acids long. CDR3 DNA: TGTGCCAGCAGCCAAGGTCAGGGATCGCAAAAACTGTTTTTT. Translating it yields CASSQGQGSQKLFF.

There are a few counts of this clone. CDR3 protein: CASSFPTLSGELFF. The CDR3 DNA sequence: TGTGCCAGCAGCTTCCCAACCCTGAGCGGGGAGCTGTTTTTT. This chain connects TRBV7-9 to TRBJ2-2; D is undetermined. The CDR3 consists of 14 residues. Between the trimmed V and J ends, which lost 3 bases and 7 bases, there was a span of 12 bases. The V gene's germline CDR1 is SEHNR and CDR2 FQNEAQ (reference sequence). Based on the CDR3 plus reference TRBV7-9 and TRBJ2-2, the full variable domain is DTGVSQNPRHKITKRGQNVTFRCDPISEHNRLYWYRQTLGQGPEFLTYFQNEAQLEKSRLLSDRFSAERPKGSFSTLEIQRTEQGDSAMYLCASSFPTLSGELFFGEGSRLTVL.

The chain has TRBV7-3 and TRBJ2-1; TRBD2 aligns across 9 bases. This CDR3 is built from 17 residues. CDR1 SGHTA and CDR2 FQGTGA come from the germline V gene. V lost 5 bases and J lost 8; bases outside the gene matches: 16. The CDR3 coding sequence is TGTGCCAGCAGCCCCGGAGGCGGGGGGGCCCTTTTCTATGAGCAGTTCTTC. Protein sequence: CASSPGGGGALFYEQFF.

The chain has TRBV6-1 and TRBJ1-5; D is perhaps TRBD1 (6 bases). V lost 2 bases, J lost 6 bases, and 14 bases lay in between. Germline V gene sequence: CDR1 MNHNS, CDR2 SASEGT. The CDR3 covers 15 residues. CDR3 residues: CASSELEGGGQPQHF. CDR3 DNA sequence: TGTGCCAGCAGTGAACTTGAGGGGGGGGGTCAGCCCCAGCATTTT.

In its sample, this clone was seen once. The chain is built from TRBV5-1 and TRBJ2-1; 12 nucleotides align to TRBD2. V lost 4 bases to trimming and J lost 0 bases; unmatched junction nucleotides: 5. CDR1 and CDR2 (germline): SGHRS, YFSETQ. There are 17 residues in the CDR3. In nucleotides, the CDR3 is TGCGCCAGCAGCCTGACTAGCGGGGGTTACTCCTACAATGAGCAGTTCTTC. Protein: CASSLTSGGYSYNEQFF.

The gene calls are TRBV5-1 and TRBJ2-5; 10 positions match TRBD2. V lost 0 bases, J lost 5 bases, and 7 bases stayed unmatched. Germline CDR1 reads SGHRS; CDR2 reads YFSETQ. This CDR3 has 16 amino acids. CDR3 residues: CASSLAASGSGETQYF. The CDR3 nucleotides are TGCGCCAGCAGCTTGGCCGCTAGCGGGAGTGGTGAGACCCAGTACTTC.

The gene calls are TRBV6-5 and TRBJ1-5; D is unclear. Trimming took off 8 bases at V and 3 bases at J, with 14 bases between the two ends. The germline CDR1 and CDR2 sequences are MNHEY and SVGAGI. The CDR3 loop spans 14 amino acids. CDR3 sequence (DNA): TGTGCCAGCCTGGGGAGCTTTTACAATCAGCCCCAGCATTTT. The encoded protein is CASLGSFYNQPQHF.

V usage is TRBV25-1 and J usage is TRBJ1-2; TRBD1 matches at 9 bases. Per germline, CDR1 MGHDK and CDR2 SYGVNS. J lost 3 bases, V lost 2 bases, and 7 bases had no gene match. This CDR3 region has 16 residues. The CDR3 here is CASSETGTGYDYGYTF. The CDR3 region has the DNA TGTGCCAGCAGTGAAACCGGGACAGGGTACGACTATGGCTACACCTTC.

The V call is TRBV5-1, the J call TRBJ2-3, with D possibly matching TRBD2 (7 bases). Per the germline V gene, CDR1 is SGHRS and CDR2 is YFSETQ. The V end was cut by 0 bases, the J end by 2 bases, with 13 bases between. The CDR3 consists of 16 residues. CDR3 sequence (DNA): TGCGCCAGCAGCTTGGAGGCGGGGGCCCCCACAGATACGCAGTATTTT. Amino acids: CASSLEAGAPTDTQYF.